This T cell receptor (beta chain) appears in the sequencing data of a study of blood T cell repertoires in COVID-19. In the study overall: Some COVID-19 samples were acute and others convalescent; all came from the United States, Italy and Spain.

The count of this clone is one. This CDR3 has 14 amino acids. CDR1 is SNHLY, CDR2 FYNNEI, per germline. The ends were cut back, 7 bases at V and 1 base at J, with 10 bases in the middle. Assay used: immunoSEQ multiplex PCR; TCRdb lists only in-frame clones, some missing. Here the sample spans more than 35,000 clones, 70% to 90% being singletons. This receptor was obtained from a human donor in a cohort sampled during active COVID-19. The V call is TRBV2, the J call TRBJ2-2, with TRBD2 as a possible D gene (5 bases). Sample: peripheral blood. DNA for the CDR3: TGTGCCAGCACCCGGGGTCTGAACACCGGGGAGCTGTTTTTT. Its protein is CASTRGLNTGELFF.